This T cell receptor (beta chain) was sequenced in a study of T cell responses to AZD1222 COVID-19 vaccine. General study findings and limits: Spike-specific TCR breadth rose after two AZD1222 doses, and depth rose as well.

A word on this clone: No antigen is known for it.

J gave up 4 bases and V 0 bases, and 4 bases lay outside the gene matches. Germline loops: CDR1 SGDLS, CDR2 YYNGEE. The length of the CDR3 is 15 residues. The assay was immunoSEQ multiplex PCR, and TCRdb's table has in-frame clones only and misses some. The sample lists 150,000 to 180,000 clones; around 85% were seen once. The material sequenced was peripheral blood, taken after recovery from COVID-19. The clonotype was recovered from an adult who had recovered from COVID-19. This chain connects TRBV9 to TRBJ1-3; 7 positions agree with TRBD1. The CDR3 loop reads CASSVEGAVGNTIYF. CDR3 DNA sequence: TGTGCCAGCAGCGTAGAGGGGGCAGTAGGAAACACCATATATTTT.